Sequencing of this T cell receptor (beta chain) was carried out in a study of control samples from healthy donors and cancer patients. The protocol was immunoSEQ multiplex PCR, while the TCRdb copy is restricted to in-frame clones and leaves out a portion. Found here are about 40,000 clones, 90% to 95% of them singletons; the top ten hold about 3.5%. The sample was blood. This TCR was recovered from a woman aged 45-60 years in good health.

The chain's CDR3 is CASSKDRAGMNTEAFF. The CDR3 DNA is TGTGCCAGCAGCAAAGACAGGGCGGGCATGAACACTGAAGCTTTCTTT. The V and J genes are TRBV7-3 and TRBJ1-1; 7 nucleotides line up with TRBD1. The CDR3 is 16 amino acids. J was trimmed by 0 bases and V by 5 bases; bases with no gene match: 9. Germline CDR1 reads SGHTA; CDR2 reads FQGTGA.